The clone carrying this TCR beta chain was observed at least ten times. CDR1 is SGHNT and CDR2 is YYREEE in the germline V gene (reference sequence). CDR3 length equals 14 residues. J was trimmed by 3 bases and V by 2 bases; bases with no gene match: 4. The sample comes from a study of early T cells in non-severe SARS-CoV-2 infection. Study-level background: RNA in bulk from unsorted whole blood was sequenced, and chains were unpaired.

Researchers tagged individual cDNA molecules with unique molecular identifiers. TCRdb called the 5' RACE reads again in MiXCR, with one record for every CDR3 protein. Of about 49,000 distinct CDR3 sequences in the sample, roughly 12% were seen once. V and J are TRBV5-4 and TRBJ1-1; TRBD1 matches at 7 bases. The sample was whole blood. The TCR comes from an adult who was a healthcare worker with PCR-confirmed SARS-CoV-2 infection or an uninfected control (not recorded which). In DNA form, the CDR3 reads TGTGCCAGCAGCTTACAGGGGAGGGACACTGAAGCTTTCTTT. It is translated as CASSLQGRDTEAFF.